This T cell receptor (beta chain) was sequenced in a study of tumor-infiltrating lymphocytes in glioblastoma multiforme. Whole-study findings and limits: T cells were not sorted into functional subsets. Just one glioblastoma patient contributed to the TCR-mutation comparison.

Three nested ARM-PCR rounds with V-beta and C-beta primers built TCRB libraries. TCRB cDNA was made from 0.5 ug total RNA. Unique molecular identifiers were not described for the libraries. TCRdb called the multiplex PCR reads again in MiXCR, with one record for every CDR3 protein. The sample includes 30,000 or so distinct CDR3 sequences, roughly three fifths of them seen just once. Germline V gives CDR1 SQVTM, CDR2 ANQGSEA. This CDR3 region has 16 residues. J lost 7 bases, V lost 4 bases, and 15 bases had no gene match. There are many counts of this clonotype. The antigen is undetermined. The sequenced sample was brain tumor tissue. The receptor's source is a male donor with glioblastoma. J is TRBJ2-1 and V is TRBV29-1, with 8 bases identical to TRBD2. Here the CDR3 reads CSVAPEGSGSGNEQFF. The CDR3 region has the DNA TGCAGCGTTGCCCCCGAAGGGAGCGGGAGTGGTAATGAGCAGTTCTTC.